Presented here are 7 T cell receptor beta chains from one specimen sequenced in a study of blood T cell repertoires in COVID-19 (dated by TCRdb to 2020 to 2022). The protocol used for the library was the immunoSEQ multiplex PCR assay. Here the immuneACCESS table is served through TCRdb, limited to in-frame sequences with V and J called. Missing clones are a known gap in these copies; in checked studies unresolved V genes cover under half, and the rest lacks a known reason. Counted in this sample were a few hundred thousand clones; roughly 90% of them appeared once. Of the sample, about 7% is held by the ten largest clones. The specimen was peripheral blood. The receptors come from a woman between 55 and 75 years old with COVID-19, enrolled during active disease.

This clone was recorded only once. In nucleotides, the CDR3 is TGTGCCAGCAGCTTAGCGCTCTCAGGGGTGGGAATAGATACGCAGTATTTT. This gives the protein CASSLALSGVGIDTQYF. The gene calls are TRBV7-6 and TRBJ2-3; TRBD1 might be the D (6 bases). In germline, CDR1 is SGHVS, CDR2 FNYEAQ. Trimming removed 0 bases from V and 5 bases from J, with 18 bases in between. The CDR3 has 17 residues.

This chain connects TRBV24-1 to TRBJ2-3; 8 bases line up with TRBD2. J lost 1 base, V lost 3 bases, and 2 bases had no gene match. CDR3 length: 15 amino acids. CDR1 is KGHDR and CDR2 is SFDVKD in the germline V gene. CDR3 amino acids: CATSDVSGGTDTQYF. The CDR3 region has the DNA TGTGCCACCAGTGATGTTAGCGGGGGCACAGATACGCAGTATTTT.

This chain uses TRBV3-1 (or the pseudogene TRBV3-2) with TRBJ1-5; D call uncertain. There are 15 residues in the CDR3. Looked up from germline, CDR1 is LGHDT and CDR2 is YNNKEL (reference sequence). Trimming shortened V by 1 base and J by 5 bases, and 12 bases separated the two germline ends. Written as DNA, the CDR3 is TGTGCCAGCAGCCAAGTTAGTCAGGCTGATCAGCCCCAGCATTTT. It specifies CASSQVSQADQPQHF.

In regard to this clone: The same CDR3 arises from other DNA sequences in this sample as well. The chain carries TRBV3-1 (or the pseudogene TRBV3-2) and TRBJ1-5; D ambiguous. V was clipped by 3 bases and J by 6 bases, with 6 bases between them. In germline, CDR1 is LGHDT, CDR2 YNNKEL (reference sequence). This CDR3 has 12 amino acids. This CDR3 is CASSQGGQPQHF. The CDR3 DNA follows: TGTGCCAGCAGCCAGGGAGGTCAGCCCCAGCATTTT.

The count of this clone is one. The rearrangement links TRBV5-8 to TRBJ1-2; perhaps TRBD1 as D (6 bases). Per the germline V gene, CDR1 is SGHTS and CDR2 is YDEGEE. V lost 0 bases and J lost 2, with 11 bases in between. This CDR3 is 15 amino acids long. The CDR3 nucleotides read TGTGCCAGCAGCTTGGTCGCAGGGGCGAACTATGGCTACACCTTC. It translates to CASSLVAGANYGYTF. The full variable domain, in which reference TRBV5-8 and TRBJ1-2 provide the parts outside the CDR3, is EAGVTQSPTHLIKTRGQQATLRCSPISGHTSVYWYQQALGLGLQFLLWYDEGEERNRGNFPPRFSGRQFPNYSSELNVNALELEDSALYLCASSLVAGANYGYTFGSGTRLTVV.

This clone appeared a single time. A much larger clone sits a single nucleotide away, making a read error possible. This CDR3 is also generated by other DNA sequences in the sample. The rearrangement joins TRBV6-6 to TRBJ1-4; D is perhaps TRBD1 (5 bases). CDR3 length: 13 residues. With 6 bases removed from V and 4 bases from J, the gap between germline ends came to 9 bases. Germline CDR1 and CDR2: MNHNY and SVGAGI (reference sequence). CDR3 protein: CASRGGINEKLFF. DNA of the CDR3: TGTGCCAGCAGGGGGGGGATTAATGAAAAACTGTTTTTT.

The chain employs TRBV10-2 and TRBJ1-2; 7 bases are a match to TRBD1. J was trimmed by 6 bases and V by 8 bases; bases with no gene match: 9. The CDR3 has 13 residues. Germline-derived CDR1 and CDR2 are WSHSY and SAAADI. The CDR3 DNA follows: TGCGCCAGCGGGCCGCCGGGACAGCATGGCTACACCTTC. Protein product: CASGPPGQHGYTF.